The clone carrying this T cell receptor (beta chain) was seen more than once but under ten times. Generated by immunoSEQ multiplex PCR, the TCRdb table keeps only in-frame clones and is missing some. The top ten clones hold approximately 0.02% of a sample with about 380,000 clones, approximately 95% of them seen once. This entry is derived from a study of shared T cell receptors in the human thymus. CDR1 and CDR2 from the germline V gene are LNHNV and YYDKDF (reference sequence). Trimming stripped 1 base from V and 4 bases from J, with 18 bases between. The CDR3 has 17 amino acids. This sequence was found in a human donor. The specimen was thymocytes. The V gene is TRBV15, the J gene TRBJ2-3; the D gene is possibly TRBD2 (6 bases). CDR3 in DNA: TGTGCCACCAGCAGAGTTCTCGGGAGAAGGGGCCCAGATACGCAGTATTTT. As protein: CATSRVLGRRGPDTQYF.